This T cell receptor (beta chain) was identified during a study of CD4+ T cells in melanoma. Study findings and constraints: Neoantigen-specific CD4+ T cells in melanoma reportedly had diverse differentiation states. CD8+ T cell, macrophage and B cell function reportedly correlated with neoantigen-specific CD4+ T cells.

This clone came up once. What it binds is not known. Assay: immunoSEQ multiplex PCR; the TCRdb copy retains only in-frame clones and omits some. Here the sample spans tens of thousands of clones, approximately 74% being singletons. Trimming took off 0 bases at V and 8 bases at J, with 13 bases between the two ends. The germline V gene encodes CDR1 SEHNR and CDR2 FQNEAQ (reference sequence). This CDR3 has 14 amino acids. The sample was tumor tissue. This chain joins TRBV7-9 and TRBJ1-1; possible D gene TRBD1, 5 bases. This receptor was taken from a human donor with melanoma. The CDR3 sequence: CASSLALVGGEAFF. The DNA for the CDR3 is TGTGCCAGCAGCTTAGCCCTCGTTGGGGGAGAAGCTTTCTTT.